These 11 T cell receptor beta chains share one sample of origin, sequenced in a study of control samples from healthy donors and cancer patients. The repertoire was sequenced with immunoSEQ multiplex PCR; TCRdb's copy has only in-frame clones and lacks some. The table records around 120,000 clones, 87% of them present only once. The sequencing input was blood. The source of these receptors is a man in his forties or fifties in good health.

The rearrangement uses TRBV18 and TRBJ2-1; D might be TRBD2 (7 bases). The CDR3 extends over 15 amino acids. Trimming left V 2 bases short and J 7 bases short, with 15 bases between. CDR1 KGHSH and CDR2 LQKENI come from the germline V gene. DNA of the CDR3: TGTGCCAGCTCACCAGGCGGGGGCGAGTTAAATGAGCAGTTCTTC. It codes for CASSPGGGELNEQFF. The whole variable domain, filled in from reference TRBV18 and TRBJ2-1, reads NAGVMQNPRHLVRRRGQEARLRCSPMKGHSHVYWYRQLPEEGLKFMVYLQKENIIDESGMPKERFSAEFPKEGPSILRIQQVVRGDSAAYFCASSPGGGELNEQFFGPGTRLTVL.

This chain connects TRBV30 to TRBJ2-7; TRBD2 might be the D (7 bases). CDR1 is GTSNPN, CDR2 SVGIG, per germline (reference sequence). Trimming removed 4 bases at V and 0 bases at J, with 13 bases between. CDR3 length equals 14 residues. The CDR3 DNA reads TGTGCCTGGACCGTAGGGGGGGGCTCCTACGAGCAGTACTTC. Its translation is CAWTVGGGSYEQYF. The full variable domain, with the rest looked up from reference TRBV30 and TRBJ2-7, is SQTIHQWPATLVQPVGSPLSLECTVEGTSNPNLYWYRQAAGRGLQLLFYSVGIGQISSEVPQNLSASRPQDRQFILSSKKLLLSDSGFYLCAWTVGGGSYEQYFGPGTRLTVT.

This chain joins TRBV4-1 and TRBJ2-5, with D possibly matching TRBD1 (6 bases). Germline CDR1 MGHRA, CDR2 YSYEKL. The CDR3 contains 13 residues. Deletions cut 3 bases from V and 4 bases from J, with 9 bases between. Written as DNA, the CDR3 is TGCGCCAGCAGCCACCCCAGGGGAGAGACCCAGTACTTC. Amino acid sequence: CASSHPRGETQYF.

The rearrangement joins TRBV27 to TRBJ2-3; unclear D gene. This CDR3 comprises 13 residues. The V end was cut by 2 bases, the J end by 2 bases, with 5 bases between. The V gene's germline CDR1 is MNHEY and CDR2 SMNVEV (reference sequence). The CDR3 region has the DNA TGTGCCAGCAGTTTAGCATACACAGATACGCAGTATTTT. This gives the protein CASSLAYTDTQYF.

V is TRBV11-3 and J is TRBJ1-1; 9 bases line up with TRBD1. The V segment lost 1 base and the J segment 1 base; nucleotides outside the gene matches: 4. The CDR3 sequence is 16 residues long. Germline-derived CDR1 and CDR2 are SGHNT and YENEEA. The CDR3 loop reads CASSLAAGQGNTEAFF. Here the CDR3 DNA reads TGTGCCAGCAGCTTAGCCGCGGGACAGGGGAACACTGAAGCTTTCTTT.

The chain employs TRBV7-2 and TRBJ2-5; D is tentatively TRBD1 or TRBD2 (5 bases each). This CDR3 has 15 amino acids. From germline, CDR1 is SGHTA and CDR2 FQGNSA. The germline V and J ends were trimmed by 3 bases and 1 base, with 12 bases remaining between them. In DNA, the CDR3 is TGTGCCAGCAGCTTCATCTGGGGGTCCCAAGAGACCCAGTACTTC. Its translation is CASSFIWGSQETQYF.

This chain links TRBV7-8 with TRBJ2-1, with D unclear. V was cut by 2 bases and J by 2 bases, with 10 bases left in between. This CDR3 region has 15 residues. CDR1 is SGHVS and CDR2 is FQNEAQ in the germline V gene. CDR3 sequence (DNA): TGTGCCAGCAGCTTATTAACGCCGACCTACAATGAGCAGTTCTTC. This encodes CASSLLTPTYNEQFF.

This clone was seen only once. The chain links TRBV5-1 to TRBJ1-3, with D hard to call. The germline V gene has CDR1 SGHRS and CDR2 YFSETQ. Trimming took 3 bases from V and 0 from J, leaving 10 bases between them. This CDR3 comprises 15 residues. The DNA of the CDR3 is TGCGCCAGCAGCTGGGGAACGACCTCTGGAAACACCATATATTTT. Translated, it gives CASSWGTTSGNTIYF.

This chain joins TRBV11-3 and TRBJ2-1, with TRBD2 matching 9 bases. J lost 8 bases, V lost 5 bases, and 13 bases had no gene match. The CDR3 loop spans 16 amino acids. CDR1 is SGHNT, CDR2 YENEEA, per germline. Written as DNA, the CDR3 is TGTGCCAGCAGCCAACCGACTAGCGGTCGTTGGGATGAGCAGTTCTTC. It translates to CASSQPTSGRWDEQFF.

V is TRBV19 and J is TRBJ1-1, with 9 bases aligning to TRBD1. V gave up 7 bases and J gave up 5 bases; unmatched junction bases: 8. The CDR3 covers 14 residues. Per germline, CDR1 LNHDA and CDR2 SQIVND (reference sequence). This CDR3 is CASTAGTGWTEAFF. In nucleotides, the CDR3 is TGTGCCAGTACCGCCGGGACAGGGTGGACTGAAGCTTTCTTT.

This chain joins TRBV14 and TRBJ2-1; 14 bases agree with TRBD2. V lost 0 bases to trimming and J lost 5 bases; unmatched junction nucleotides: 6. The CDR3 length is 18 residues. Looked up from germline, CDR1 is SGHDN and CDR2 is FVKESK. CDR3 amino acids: CASSQDHWGLAGDNEQFF. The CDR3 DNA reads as TGTGCCAGCAGCCAAGATCATTGGGGACTAGCGGGGGACAATGAGCAGTTCTTC.